This T cell receptor (beta chain) was retrieved from a study of persistence of HIV-infected CD4 T cells. Study results and caveats: TCRbeta richness was lower in CMV- and Gag-responding cells than in anti-CD3/anti-CD28-responding cells. Rare CMV-responding cells carrying HIV-1 proviruses were not analyzed separately for TCR.

About this clone itself: What it binds is unknown.

Sequencing used immunoSEQ version 4 in survey mode. The data were produced by immunoSEQ multiplex PCR, yet TCRdb's version contains in-frame clones alone and is incomplete. The sample holds a few thousand clones, 60% to 80% seen once. Stimulation used around 10 ug/mL lysate from CMV-infected fibroblasts. Responding CD4+ T cells were sorted by upregulation of both CD40 ligand and CD69. For around 20 hours, CD8-depleted PBMCs received anti-CD28/CD49d costimulation, a CD40-blocking antibody and enfuvirtide. CDR1 is LGHNA, CDR2 YSLEER, per germline. Trimming shortened V by 2 bases and J by 0 bases, and 8 bases separated the two germline ends. The CDR3 runs to 16 residues.

This TCR came from an adult man with HIV who was CMV-seropositive. V usage is TRBV4-3 and J usage is TRBJ1-6; D is unresolved. Material: CD4+ T cells sorted from PBMCs after approximately 20-hour stimulation, obtained from a patient who received antiretroviral therapy. The CDR3 here is CASSQYKDSYNSPLHF. As DNA, the CDR3 is TGCGCCAGCAGCCAATATAAGGACTCCTATAATTCACCCCTCCACTTT.